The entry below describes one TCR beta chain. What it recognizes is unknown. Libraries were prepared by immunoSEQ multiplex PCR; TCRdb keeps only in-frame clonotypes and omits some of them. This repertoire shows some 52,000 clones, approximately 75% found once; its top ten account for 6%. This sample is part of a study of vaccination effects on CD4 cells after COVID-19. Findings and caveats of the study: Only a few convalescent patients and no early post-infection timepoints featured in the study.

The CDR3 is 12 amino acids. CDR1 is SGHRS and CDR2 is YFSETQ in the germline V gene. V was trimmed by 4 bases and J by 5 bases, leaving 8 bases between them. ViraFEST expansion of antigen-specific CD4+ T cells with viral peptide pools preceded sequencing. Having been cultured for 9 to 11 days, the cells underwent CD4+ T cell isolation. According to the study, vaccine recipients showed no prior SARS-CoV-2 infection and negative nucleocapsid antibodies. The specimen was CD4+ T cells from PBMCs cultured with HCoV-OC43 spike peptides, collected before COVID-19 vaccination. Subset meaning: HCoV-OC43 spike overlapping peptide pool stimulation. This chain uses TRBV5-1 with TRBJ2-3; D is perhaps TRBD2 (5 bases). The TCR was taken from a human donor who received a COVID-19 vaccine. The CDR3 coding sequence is TGCGCCAGCAGCCGAGAGGGAGATACGCAGTATTTT. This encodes CASSREGDTQYF.